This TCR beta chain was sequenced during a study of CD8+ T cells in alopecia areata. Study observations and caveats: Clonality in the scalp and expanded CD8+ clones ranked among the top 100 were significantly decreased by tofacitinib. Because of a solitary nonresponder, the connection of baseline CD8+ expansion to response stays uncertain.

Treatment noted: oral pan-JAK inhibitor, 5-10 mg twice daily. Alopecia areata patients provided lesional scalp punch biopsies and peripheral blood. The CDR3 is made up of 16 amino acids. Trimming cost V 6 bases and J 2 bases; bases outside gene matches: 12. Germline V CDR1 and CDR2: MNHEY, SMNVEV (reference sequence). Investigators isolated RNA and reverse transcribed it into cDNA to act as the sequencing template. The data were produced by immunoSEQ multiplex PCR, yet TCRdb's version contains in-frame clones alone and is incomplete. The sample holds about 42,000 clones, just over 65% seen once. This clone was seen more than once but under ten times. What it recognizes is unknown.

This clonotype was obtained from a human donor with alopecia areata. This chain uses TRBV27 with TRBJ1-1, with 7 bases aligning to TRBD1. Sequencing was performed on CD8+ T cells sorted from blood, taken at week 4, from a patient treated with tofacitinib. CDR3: CASSSTTGVVNTEAFF. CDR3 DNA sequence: TGTGCCAGCAGCTCAACCACAGGGGTGGTAAACACTGAAGCTTTCTTT.